A selection of T cell receptor beta chains follows, all from one sample in a study of T cell responses to AZD1222 COVID-19 vaccine. Clones were sequenced by immunoSEQ multiplex PCR, and TCRdb holds only the in-frame ones, with some missing. The repertoire holds some 150,000 clones, with just over 90% as singletons. Specimen: peripheral blood, collected on day 0 of MenACWY control vaccination. The receptors originated from an adult in good health. Each CDR3 is given with its conserved first and last residue. D genes are given only for firm matches. For some rows the clone size is stated as once, few or many, or as a class when expanded; others skip it.

length: 16
V: TRBV5-1
J: TRBJ1-1
D: NA
size: NA
DNA: TGCGCCAGCAGCTTGGGGTGGTCGGGGGTCGGCACTGAAGCTTTCTTT
CDR3: CASSLGWSGVGTEAFF

length: 13
V: TRBV5-1
J: TRBJ2-2
D: NA
size: once
DNA: TGCGCCAGCAGCCCAATCGGTACCGGGGAGCTGTTTTTT
CDR3: CASSPIGTGELFF

length: 14
V: TRBV5-5
J: TRBJ1-1
D: NA
size: NA
DNA: TGTGCCAGCAGCTCCCCCGGGACGAACACTGAAGCTTTCTTT
CDR3: CASSSPGTNTEAFF

length: 16
V: TRBV27
J: TRBJ1-2
D: NA
size: NA
DNA: TGTGCCAGCAGTCAATCCTCTTCGGGGGCGAATAATGGCTACACCTTC
CDR3: CASSQSSSGANNGYTF

length: 10
V: TRBV28
J: TRBJ2-7
D: NA
size: NA
DNA: TGTGCCAGCAGTACTACGATCGTCTACTTC
CDR3: CASSTTIVYF

length: 15
V: TRBV19
J: TRBJ1-2
D: TRBD1
size: NA
DNA: TGTGCCAGTAGTGACGAGAGACAGGGCCGATATGGCTACACCTTC
CDR3: CASSDERQGRYGYTF

length: 14
V: TRBV27
J: TRBJ1-5
D: NA
size: NA
DNA: TGTGCCAGCAGTTTCTTTTCAGGGGCTCAGCCCCAGCATTTT
CDR3: CASSFFSGAQPQHF

length: 13
V: TRBV5-1
J: TRBJ1-1
D: NA
size: NA
DNA: TGCGCCAGCAGCTTGGGGTCCGAGGATGAAGCTTTCTTT
CDR3: CASSLGSEDEAFF

length: 14
V: TRBV11-2
J: TRBJ2-7
D: NA
size: NA
DNA: TGTGCCAGCAGTCAGGGGAGCCTCTCCTACGAGCAGTACTTC
CDR3: CASSQGSLSYEQYF

length: 14
V: TRBV27
J: TRBJ2-3
D: NA
size: NA
DNA: TGTGCCAGCAGTCCACAGGACCGCACAGATACGCAGTATTTT
CDR3: CASSPQDRTDTQYF

length: 16
V: TRBV30
J: TRBJ1-2
D: NA
size: NA
DNA: TGTGCCTGGAGGGCCTCGGGGGAGGGGAGGAGCTATGGCTACACCTTC
CDR3: CAWRASGEGRSYGYTF

length: 11
V: TRBV20-1
J: TRBJ2-5
D: NA
size: NA
DNA: TGCAGTGCTAACCCACAGGAGACCCAGTACTTC
CDR3: CSANPQETQYF

length: 12
V: TRBV12-3/TRBV12-4
J: TRBJ1-5
D: NA
size: NA
DNA: TGTGCCAGCAGTTTAGCGGGTCAGCCCCAGCATTTT
CDR3: CASSLAGQPQHF

length: 14
V: TRBV6-5
J: TRBJ2-2
D: NA
size: NA
DNA: TGTGCCAGCAGGGCAGGAGCGAACACCGGGGAGCTGTTTTTT
CDR3: CASRAGANTGELFF

length: 14
V: TRBV2
J: TRBJ2-7
D: TRBD1
size: NA
DNA: TGTGCCAGCATGGGACAGGGGGCGGATTACGAGCAGTACTTC
CDR3: CASMGQGADYEQYF

length: 14
V: TRBV28
J: TRBJ2-7
D: NA
size: NA
DNA: TGTGCCAGCTCGACCGGACGGGAACTATACGAGCAGTACTTC
CDR3: CASSTGRELYEQYF

length: 14
V: TRBV19
J: TRBJ1-2
D: NA
size: NA
DNA: TGTGCCAGTAGTTATTCGGGGGCGGTGTCCGGCTACACCTTC
CDR3: CASSYSGAVSGYTF

length: 15
V: TRBV3-1/TRBV3-2
J: TRBJ2-2
D: NA
size: NA
DNA: TGTGCCAGCAGCCAACGGGACCACAACACCGGGGAGCTGTTTTTT
CDR3: CASSQRDHNTGELFF

length: 12
V: TRBV5-6
J: TRBJ1-4
D: NA
size: NA
DNA: TGTGCCAGCAGCTTTGACCGGGAAAAACTGTTTTTT
CDR3: CASSFDREKLFF

length: 12
V: TRBV19
J: TRBJ1-2
D: TRBD1
size: NA
DNA: TGTGCCAGCGCCGGGACAGACTATGGCTACACCTTC
CDR3: CASAGTDYGYTF

length: 14
V: TRBV24-1
J: TRBJ2-1
D: NA
size: NA
DNA: TGTGCCACCAGTGGGTCAGGGGGGTACAATGAGCAGTTCTTC
CDR3: CATSGSGGYNEQFF

length: 17
V: TRBV21-1
J: TRBJ2-7
D: NA
size: NA
DNA: TGTGCCAGCAGCAAAGCGGGGACAGGGGGTGCCTTATACGAGCAGTACTTC
CDR3: CASSKAGTGGALYEQYF

length: 16
V: TRBV15
J: TRBJ2-7
D: NA
size: NA
DNA: TGTGCCACCAGCAGAGAAAGTACAGGGAGCTCCTACGAGCAGTACTTC
CDR3: CATSRESTGSSYEQYF

length: 16
V: TRBV21-1
J: TRBJ1-5
D: NA
size: NA
DNA: TGTGCCAGCAGCAAAGGATTGGGACAGGGGCGTCAGCCCCAGCATTTT
CDR3: CASSKGLGQGRQPQHF

length: 12
V: TRBV5-4
J: TRBJ1-6
D: NA
size: NA
DNA: TGTGCCAGCAGCCCCTATAATTCACCCCTCCACTTT
CDR3: CASSPYNSPLHF

length: 13
V: TRBV30
J: TRBJ1-6
D: NA
size: NA
DNA: TGTGCCTGGGACGGGGTCCTAAATTCACCCCTCCACTTT
CDR3: CAWDGVLNSPLHF

length: 14
V: TRBV5-8
J: TRBJ2-3
D: NA
size: NA
DNA: TGTGCCAGCAGCCCGGGGACGGACACAGATACGCAGTATTTT
CDR3: CASSPGTDTDTQYF

length: 14
V: TRBV11-2
J: TRBJ2-1
D: NA
size: NA
DNA: TGTGCCAGCAGCTTAGCGGGGACCTACAATGAGCAGTTCTTC
CDR3: CASSLAGTYNEQFF

length: 11
V: TRBV30
J: TRBJ1-4
D: NA
size: NA
DNA: TGTGCCTGGAGTACTACGGGGAAACTGTTTTTT
CDR3: CAWSTTGKLFF

length: 14
V: TRBV27
J: TRBJ1-1
D: NA
size: NA
DNA: TGTGCCAGCAGGTTGTCAGGGAAGAACACTGAAGCTTTCTTT
CDR3: CASRLSGKNTEAFF

length: 15
V: TRBV5-4
J: TRBJ2-7
D: TRBD1
size: NA
DNA: TGTGCCAGCAGCACGGGACAGGGGGTCTCCTACGAGCAGTACTTC
CDR3: CASSTGQGVSYEQYF

length: 11
V: TRBV6-5
J: TRBJ2-1
D: NA
size: NA
DNA: TGTGCCAGCCAGGCATACAATGAGCAGTTCTTC
CDR3: CASQAYNEQFF

length: 13
V: TRBV11-2
J: TRBJ2-5
D: NA
size: NA
DNA: TGTGCCAGCAGCCAGGGACTCCGGGAGACCCAGTACTTC
CDR3: CASSQGLRETQYF

length: 19
V: TRBV7-2
J: TRBJ2-7
D: TRBD2
size: NA
DNA: TGTGCCAGCAGCTTAGCCCAAGCCTACCTACTAGCGGGAAACTACGAGCAGTACTTC
CDR3: CASSLAQAYLLAGNYEQYF

length: 15
V: TRBV2
J: TRBJ1-1
D: NA
size: NA
DNA: TGTGCCAGCAAAAGAACAGAAGTTTGGAACACTGAAGCTTTCTTT
CDR3: CASKRTEVWNTEAFF

length: 17
V: TRBV10-3
J: TRBJ2-5
D: NA
size: NA
DNA: TGTGCCATCAGTGAGTCGGCGGCCGGCTACGGGCAAGAGACCCAGTACTTC
CDR3: CAISESAAGYGQETQYF

length: 13
V: TRBV27
J: TRBJ1-5
D: NA
size: NA
DNA: TGTGCCAGCAGTCCCGACGGAAATCAGCCCCAGCATTTT
CDR3: CASSPDGNQPQHF

length: 13
V: TRBV10-3
J: TRBJ2-7
D: TRBD2
size: NA
DNA: TGTGCCACCCTACTAGCGGGAGCCTACGAGCAGTACTTC
CDR3: CATLLAGAYEQYF

length: 13
V: TRBV7-2
J: TRBJ1-3
D: NA
size: NA
DNA: TGTGCCAGCTCCCAAGTCTCTGGAAACACCATATATTTT
CDR3: CASSQVSGNTIYF

length: 15
V: TRBV28
J: TRBJ1-2
D: NA
size: NA
DNA: TGTGCCAGCAGTTCCAACGACGGAATTAACTATGGCTACACCTTC
CDR3: CASSSNDGINYGYTF

length: 18
V: TRBV10-1
J: TRBJ2-1
D: NA
size: once
DNA: TGCGCCAGCAGTGAAAGGGACACTCGAATTCTGCTGGTCAATGAGCAGTTCTTC
CDR3: CASSERDTRILLVNEQFF

length: 17
V: TRBV7-6
J: TRBJ2-1
D: TRBD2
size: NA
DNA: TGTGCCAGCAGCTTAGCGACTAGCGGGAGGTTTTACAATGAGCAGTTCTTC
CDR3: CASSLATSGRFYNEQFF

length: 13
V: TRBV11-2
J: TRBJ2-2
D: NA
size: NA
DNA: TGTGCCAGCAGCTTTTTGAACACCGGGGAGCTGTTTTTT
CDR3: CASSFLNTGELFF

length: 13
V: TRBV2
J: TRBJ1-1
D: NA
size: NA
DNA: TGTGCCAGCAGTGAGGAGACTTGGACTGAAGCTTTCTTT
CDR3: CASSEETWTEAFF